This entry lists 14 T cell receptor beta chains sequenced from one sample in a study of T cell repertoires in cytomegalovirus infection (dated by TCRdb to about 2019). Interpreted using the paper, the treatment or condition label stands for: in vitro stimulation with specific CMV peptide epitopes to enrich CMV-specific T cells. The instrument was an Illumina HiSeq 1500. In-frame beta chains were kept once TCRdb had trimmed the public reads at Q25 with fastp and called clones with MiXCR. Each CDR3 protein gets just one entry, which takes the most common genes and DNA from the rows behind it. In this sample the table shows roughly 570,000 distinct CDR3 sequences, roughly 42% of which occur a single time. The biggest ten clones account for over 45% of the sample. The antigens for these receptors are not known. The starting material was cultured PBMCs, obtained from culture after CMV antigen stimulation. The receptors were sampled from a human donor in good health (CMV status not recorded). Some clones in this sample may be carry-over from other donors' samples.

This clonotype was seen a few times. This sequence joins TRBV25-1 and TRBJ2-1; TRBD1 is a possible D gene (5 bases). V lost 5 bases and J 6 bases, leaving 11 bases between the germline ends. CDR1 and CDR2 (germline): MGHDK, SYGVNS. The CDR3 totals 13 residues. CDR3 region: CASSPWGRNEQFF. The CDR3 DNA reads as TGTGCCAGCAGTCCGTGGGGCCGCAATGAGCAGTTCTTC.

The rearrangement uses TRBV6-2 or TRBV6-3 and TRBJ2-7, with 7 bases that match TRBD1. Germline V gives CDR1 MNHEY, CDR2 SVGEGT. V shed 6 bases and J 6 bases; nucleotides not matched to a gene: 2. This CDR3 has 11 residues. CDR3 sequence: CASRRQGEQYF. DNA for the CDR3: TGTGCCAGCAGACGACAGGGCGAGCAGTACTTC.

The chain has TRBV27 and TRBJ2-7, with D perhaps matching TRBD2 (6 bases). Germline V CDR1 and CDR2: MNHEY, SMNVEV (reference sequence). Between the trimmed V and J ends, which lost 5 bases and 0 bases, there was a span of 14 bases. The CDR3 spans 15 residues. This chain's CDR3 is CASSPNYGSSYEQYF. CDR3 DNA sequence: TGTGCCAGCAGTCCCAACTACGGGAGCTCCTACGAGCAGTACTTC.

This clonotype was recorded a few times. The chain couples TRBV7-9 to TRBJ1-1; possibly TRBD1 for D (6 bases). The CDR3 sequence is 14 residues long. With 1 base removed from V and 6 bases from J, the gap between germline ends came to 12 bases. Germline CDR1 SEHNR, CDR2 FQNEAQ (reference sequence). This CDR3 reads CASSLVGGRPEAFF. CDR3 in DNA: TGTGCCAGCAGCTTAGTAGGGGGTCGGCCTGAAGCTTTCTTT.

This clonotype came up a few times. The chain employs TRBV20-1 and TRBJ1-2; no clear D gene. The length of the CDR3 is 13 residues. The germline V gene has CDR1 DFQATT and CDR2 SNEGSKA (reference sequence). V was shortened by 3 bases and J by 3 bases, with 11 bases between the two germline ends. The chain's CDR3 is CSASSQWDYGYTF. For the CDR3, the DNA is TGCAGTGCTAGTTCACAGTGGGACTATGGCTACACCTTC.

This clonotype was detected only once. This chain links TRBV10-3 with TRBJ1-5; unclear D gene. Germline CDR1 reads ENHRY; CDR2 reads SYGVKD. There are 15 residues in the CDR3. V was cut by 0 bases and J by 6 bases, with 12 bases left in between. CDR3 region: CAISESRVGFQPQHF. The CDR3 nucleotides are TGTGCCATCAGTGAGTCGAGGGTCGGGTTTCAGCCCCAGCATTTT.

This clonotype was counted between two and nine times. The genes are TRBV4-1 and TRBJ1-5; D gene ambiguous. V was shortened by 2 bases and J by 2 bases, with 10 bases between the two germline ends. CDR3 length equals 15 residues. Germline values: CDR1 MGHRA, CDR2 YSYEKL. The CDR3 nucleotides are TGCGCCAGCAGCCAAAGACACCGAGGCAATCAGCCCCAGCATTTT. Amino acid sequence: CASSQRHRGNQPQHF.

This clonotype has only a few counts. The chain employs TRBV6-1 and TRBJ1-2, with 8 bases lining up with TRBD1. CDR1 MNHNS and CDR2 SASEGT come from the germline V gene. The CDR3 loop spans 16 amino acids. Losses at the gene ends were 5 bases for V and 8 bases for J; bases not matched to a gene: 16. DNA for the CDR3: TGTGCCAGCAGTCGGACGGACAGGGCTAAAGAAGGAGGCTACACCTTC. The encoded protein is CASSRTDRAKEGGYTF.

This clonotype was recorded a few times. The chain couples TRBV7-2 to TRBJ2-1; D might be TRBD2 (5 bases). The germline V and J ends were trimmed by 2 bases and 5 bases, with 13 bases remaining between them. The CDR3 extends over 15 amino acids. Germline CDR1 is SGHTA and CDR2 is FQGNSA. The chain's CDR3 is CASSLSRTHNNEQFF. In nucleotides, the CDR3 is TGTGCCAGCAGCTTATCCCGGACTCACAACAATGAGCAGTTCTTC.

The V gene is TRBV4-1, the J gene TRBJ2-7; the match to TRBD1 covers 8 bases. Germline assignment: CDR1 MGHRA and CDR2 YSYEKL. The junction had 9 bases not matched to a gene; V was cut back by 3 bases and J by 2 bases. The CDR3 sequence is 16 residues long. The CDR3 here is CASSQERQGPTYEQYF. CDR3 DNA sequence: TGCGCCAGCAGCCAGGAAAGACAGGGGCCAACCTACGAGCAGTACTTC.

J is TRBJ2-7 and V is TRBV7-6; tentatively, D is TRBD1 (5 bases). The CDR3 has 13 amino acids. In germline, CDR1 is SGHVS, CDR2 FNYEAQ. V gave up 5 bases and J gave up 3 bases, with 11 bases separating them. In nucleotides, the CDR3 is TGTGCCAGCAGCCAACCTCAGGGCTACGAGCAGTACTTC. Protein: CASSQPQGYEQYF.

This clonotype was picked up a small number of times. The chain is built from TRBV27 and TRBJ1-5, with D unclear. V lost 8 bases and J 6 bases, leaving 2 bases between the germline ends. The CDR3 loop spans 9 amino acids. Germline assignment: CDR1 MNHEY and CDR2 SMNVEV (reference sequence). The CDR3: CASLQPQHF. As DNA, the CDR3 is TGTGCCAGCCTTCAGCCCCAGCATTTT.

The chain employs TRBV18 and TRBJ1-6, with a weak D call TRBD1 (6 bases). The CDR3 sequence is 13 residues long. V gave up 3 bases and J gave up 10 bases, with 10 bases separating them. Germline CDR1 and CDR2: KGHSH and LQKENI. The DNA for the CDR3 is TGTGCCAGCTCACCCTCAGGGGAGTCACCCCTCCACTTT. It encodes CASSPSGESPLHF. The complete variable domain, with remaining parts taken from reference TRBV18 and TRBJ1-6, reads NAGVMQNPRHLVRRRGQEARLRCSPMKGHSHVYWYRQLPEEGLKFMVYLQKENIIDESGMPKERFSAEFPKEGPSILRIQQVVRGDSAAYFCASSPSGESPLHFGNGTRLTVT.

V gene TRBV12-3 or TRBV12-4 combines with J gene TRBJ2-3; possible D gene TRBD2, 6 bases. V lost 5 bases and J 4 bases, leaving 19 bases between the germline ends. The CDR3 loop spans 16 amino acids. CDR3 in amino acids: CASSTPTSGSPDTQYF. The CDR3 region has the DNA TGTGCCAGCAGTACCCCGACTAGTGGGAGCCCAGATACGCAGTATTTT.